The 27 T cell receptor beta chains below all came from one sample that was sequenced in a study of response to subunit inactivated influenza vaccine. TCRdb reprocessed the RT-PCR reads via MiXCR and lists one record per CDR3 protein. The sample has about 520,000 distinct CDR3 sequences; 25% are singletons. This material consisted of CD4+ T cells sorted from PBMCs, taken roughly 5 days after vaccination. These receptors were collected from a man aged 45-65 years who received an inactivated influenza vaccine.

The chain combines TRBV6-2 or TRBV6-3 with TRBJ1-5; D remains ambiguous. The CDR3 runs 13 residues. CDR1 is MNHEY and CDR2 is SVGEGT in the germline V gene. The V end was cut by 10 bases, the J end by 0 bases, with 10 bases between. Here the CDR3 reads CATLQSSNQPQHF. Written as DNA, the CDR3 is TGTGCCACCTTACAGAGTAGCAATCAGCCCCAGCATTTT.

The chain carries TRBV10-3 and TRBJ2-1, with D perhaps TRBD1 (5 bases). V was pared by 8 bases and J by 6 bases, with 17 bases between. CDR3 length equals 14 residues. Per the germline V gene, CDR1 is ENHRY and CDR2 is SYGVKD. The DNA for the CDR3 is TGTGCCATCGCGGCAGGGTCACTTAGCAATGAGCAGTTCTTC. Translation gives CAIAAGSLSNEQFF.

The rearrangement joins TRBV5-1 to TRBJ1-2; D not resolved. CDR1 SGHRS and CDR2 YFSETQ come from the germline V gene. The CDR3 covers 14 residues. V was cut by 0 bases and J by 4 bases, with 10 bases left in between. CDR3 amino acids: CASSLGQTGYGYTF. The CDR3 bases are TGCGCCAGCAGCTTGGGCCAGACGGGCTATGGCTACACCTTC.

The chain is built from TRBV5-5 and TRBJ2-7; tentatively, D is TRBD1 (6 bases). The V end was cut by 4 bases, the J end by 3 bases, with 17 bases between. The CDR3 totals 15 residues. Germline V gene lookup returns CDR1 SGHKS and CDR2 YYEKEE (reference sequence). CDR3: CASSGGSRGYYEQYF. The CDR3 DNA reads as TGTGCCAGCAGCGGCGGTTCTAGGGGGTACTACGAGCAGTACTTC.

A few counts support this clonotype. V gene TRBV7-8 combines with J gene TRBJ2-7; 7 bases match TRBD2. The CDR3 is 15 residues long. CDR1 and CDR2 from the germline V gene are SGHVS and FQNEAQ. V shed 7 bases, J shed 2 bases, and the junction held 11 bases outside the gene matches. The CDR3 protein is CASIQGSGNTYEQYF. CDR3 DNA sequence: TGTGCCAGCATCCAGGGAAGCGGGAACACCTACGAGCAGTACTTC.

This clonotype was observed a few times. The gene calls are TRBV11-2 and TRBJ2-1; D gene unclear. Trimming pared 4 bases from V and 9 bases from J, leaving 10 bases between. The CDR3 is 12 amino acids. Germline assignment: CDR1 SGHAT and CDR2 FQNNGV. The CDR3 reads CASSYRSREQFF. As DNA, the CDR3 is TGTGCCAGCAGCTACCGATCGCGTGAGCAGTTCTTC.

This clonotype was recorded a few times. The chain joins TRBV11-2 to TRBJ2-5; 7 nucleotides agree with TRBD1. With 3 bases clipped from V and 4 bases from J, the junction kept 11 bases outside the gene matches. In germline, CDR1 is SGHAT, CDR2 FQNNGV. The CDR3 is made up of 16 amino acids. The CDR3 reads CASSFFGQAIGETQYF. Here the CDR3 DNA reads TGTGCCAGCAGCTTCTTCGGACAGGCTATTGGAGAGACCCAGTACTTC.

V and J are TRBV5-5 and TRBJ1-2; D is undetermined. Trimming removed 0 bases from V and 4 bases from J, with 13 bases in between. Germline-derived CDR1 and CDR2 are SGHKS and YYEKEE (reference sequence). The CDR3 consists of 15 residues. CDR3 amino acids: CASSLVTGIGYGYTF. The CDR3 region has the DNA TGTGCCAGCAGCTTGGTTACGGGGATCGGCTATGGCTACACCTTC.

The chain employs TRBV7-6 and TRBJ2-1; 8 bases fit TRBD2. CDR3 length: 17 residues. Germline V gene sequence: CDR1 SGHVS, CDR2 FNYEAQ. J was trimmed by 2 bases and V by 5 bases; bases with no gene match: 11. The CDR3 loop is CASSPGGARLTYNEQFF. CDR3 coding DNA: TGTGCCAGCAGCCCGGGGGGGGCTAGACTCACCTACAATGAGCAGTTCTTC.

The chain uses TRBV12-1 and TRBJ2-1; the table's D gene call, TRBD1, was not cross checked with the DNA. TRBV12-1 is a listed pseudogene. The length of the CDR3 is 15 residues. CDR3 residues: CASSPGRQNHNEQFF. CDR3 DNA: TGTGCCAGCAGCCCTGGGCGACAAAATCACAATGAGCAGTTCTTC.

The chain employs TRBV29-1 and TRBJ1-1; 7 nucleotides align to TRBD1. From germline, CDR1 is SQVTM and CDR2 ANQGSEA. This CDR3 spans 13 amino acids. V lost 1 base and J lost 11; bases outside the gene matches: 10. The CDR3 DNA is TGCAGCGTTGAAGTTTCAGCGACAGGGAAGGCTTTCTTT. Residues: CSVEVSATGKAFF.

The V gene is TRBV7-2, the J gene TRBJ1-1; possible D gene TRBD1, 6 bases. CDR1 SGHTA and CDR2 FQGNSA come from the germline V gene. V was clipped by 5 bases and J by 6 bases, with 19 bases between them. This CDR3 has 15 amino acids. The CDR3 loop is CASSQFERPGAEAFF. In DNA, the CDR3 is TGTGCCAGCAGCCAATTCGAACGTCCAGGGGCTGAAGCTTTCTTT.

The chain recombines TRBV7-2 with TRBJ2-3; 13 nucleotides match TRBD2. This CDR3 has 16 amino acids. V lost 2 bases and J lost 5; bases outside the gene matches: 4. Germline V gene lookup returns CDR1 SGHTA and CDR2 FQGNSA. DNA for the CDR3: TGTGCCAGCAGCTTAACTAGCGGGGGGGCCGGAGATACGCAGTATTTT. It is translated as CASSLTSGGAGDTQYF.

The V gene is TRBV5-1, the J gene TRBJ2-2; D remains ambiguous. V dropped 0 bases and J dropped 8 bases, with 8 bases sitting between them. This CDR3 contains 13 residues. CDR1 and CDR2 (germline): SGHRS, YFSETQ. The CDR3 sequence is CASSLEGNGELFF. The DNA of the CDR3 is TGCGCCAGCAGCTTGGAGGGTAATGGGGAGCTGTTTTTT.

The chain combines TRBV5-6 with TRBJ1-1; D not certain. CDR1 and CDR2 (germline): SGHDT, YYEEEE. The V end was cut by 2 bases, the J end by 4 bases, with 6 bases between. The CDR3 contains 12 residues. CDR3 in amino acids: CASSFMATEAFF. The CDR3 coding sequence is TGTGCCAGCAGCTTCATGGCCACTGAAGCTTTCTTT.

The chain recombines TRBV5-1 with TRBJ2-5, with a possible D match to TRBD2 (5 bases). The V end lost 0 bases, the J end lost 2 bases, and 17 bases lay between the germline ends. CDR1 is SGHRS, CDR2 YFSETQ, per germline. The CDR3 spans 17 residues. The CDR3 loop reads CASSLDGHGGFQETQYF. The CDR3, as DNA: TGCGCCAGCAGCTTGGACGGGCACGGCGGGTTTCAAGAGACCCAGTACTTC.

The chain carries TRBV10-3 and TRBJ2-1; 7 bases agree with TRBD2. Trimming removed 0 bases from V and 3 bases from J; junction bases left unmatched: 2. CDR3 length: 15 amino acids. Germline CDR1 reads ENHRY; CDR2 reads SYGVKD. The CDR3 DNA reads as TGTGCCATCAGTGAGTCTTCTAGCGGCTACAATGAGCAGTTCTTC. This encodes CAISESSSGYNEQFF.

The chain uses TRBV29-1 and TRBJ2-2; unclear D gene. CDR3 length equals 13 residues. V was pared by 3 bases and J by 1 base, with 6 bases between. From germline, CDR1 is SQVTM and CDR2 ANQGSEA. The CDR3 region is CSVDGRNTGELFF. The CDR3 DNA follows: TGCAGCGTTGATGGCAGGAACACCGGGGAGCTGTTTTTT.

This chain links TRBV6-1 with TRBJ2-3; weak D call: TRBD2 (6 bases). The germline V gene encodes CDR1 MNHNS and CDR2 SASEGT. This CDR3 is built from 14 residues. Trimming left V 6 bases short and J 1 base short, with 11 bases between. For the CDR3, the DNA is TGTGCCAGCAGAGGTAGCGGAGGCACAGATACGCAGTATTTT. This codes for CASRGSGGTDTQYF.

The chain uses TRBV20-1 and TRBJ2-1; possibly TRBD1 for D (6 bases). The CDR3 has 15 amino acids. Germline CDR1 is DFQATT and CDR2 is SNEGSKA (reference sequence). Between the trimmed V and J ends, which lost 1 base and 5 bases, there was a span of 15 bases. The CDR3 here is CSARAPQGRNNEQFF. CDR3 nucleotides: TGCAGTGCTAGAGCCCCCCAGGGGCGGAACAATGAGCAGTTCTTC.

The V call is TRBV7-2, the J call TRBJ1-2; 8 nucleotides agree with TRBD1. Germline V gene data show CDR1 as SGHTA and CDR2 as FQGNSA. V was pared by 5 bases and J by 9 bases, with 14 bases of the junction left unmatched. This CDR3 has 15 amino acids. The CDR3 sequence is CASSPALGQALSYTF. CDR3 coding DNA: TGTGCCAGCAGCCCAGCCCTGGGACAGGCGCTTAGCTACACCTTC.

Only a few counts were recorded for this clonotype. The chain recombines TRBV30 with TRBJ2-3; D might be TRBD1 (6 bases). The V end lost 1 base, the J end lost 0 bases, and 8 bases lay between the germline ends. This CDR3 is built from 14 residues. The germline gives CDR1 GTSNPN, CDR2 SVGIG (reference sequence). CDR3 loop: CAWSGGGSTDTQYF. The CDR3 DNA follows: TGTGCCTGGAGTGGAGGGGGTAGCACAGATACGCAGTATTTT. Using reference TRBV30 and TRBJ2-3 for the parts outside the CDR3, the full variable domain is SQTIHQWPATLVQPVGSPLSLECTVEGTSNPNLYWYRQAAGRGLQLLFYSVGIGQISSEVPQNLSASRPQDRQFILSSKKLLLSDSGFYLCAWSGGGSTDTQYFGPGTRLTVL.

The CDR3 DNA is TGCGCCAGCAGCAACCGGGACAGGGGGCTGAGGAGCAATCAGCCCCAGCATTTT. Translating it yields CASSNRDRGLRSNQPQHF. The rearrangement links TRBV10-2 to TRBJ1-5; TRBD1 matches at 12 bases. Trimming cost V 6 bases and J 1 base; bases outside gene matches: 10. The CDR3 is 18 amino acids. Germline CDR1 WSHSY, CDR2 SAAADI.

The chain uses TRBV24-1 and TRBJ1-2; D unresolved. Germline CDR1 reads KGHDR; CDR2 reads SFDVKD. The CDR3 runs to 12 residues. Trimming left V 4 bases short and J 8 bases short, with 10 bases between. The CDR3 region is CATSDTSAGYTF. The CDR3, as DNA: TGTGCCACCAGTGACACCTCGGCCGGCTACACCTTC.

The rearrangement links TRBV20-1 to TRBJ1-2; a weak D match, TRBD1 (5 bases). The V gene's germline CDR1 is DFQATT and CDR2 SNEGSKA (reference sequence). The V gene lost 1 base and the J gene lost 10 bases, with 16 bases spanning the gap. The length of the CDR3 is 13 residues. CDR3 in DNA: TGCAGTGCTAGAGGTGGGACCGGAGGGGACTACACCTTC. The encoded protein is CSARGGTGGDYTF.

The CDR3, as DNA: TGTGCCAGCAGCAACGGACAGGGGACTAATGAAAAACTGTTTTTT. It specifies CASSNGQGTNEKLFF. The V and J genes are TRBV7-2 and TRBJ1-4; 9 positions match TRBD1. CDR1 and CDR2 (germline): SGHTA, FQGNSA. The CDR3 spans 15 residues. The V segment lost 5 bases and the J segment 2 bases; nucleotides outside the gene matches: 3.

This clonotype was found once. This CDR3 is CASSEGQGVFGTQYF. The CDR3 DNA follows: TGTGCCAGCAGCGAGGGACAGGGGGTCTTTGGTACGCAGTATTTT. The chain couples TRBV5-4 to TRBJ2-3, with 11 bases aligning to TRBD1. CDR1 and CDR2 from the germline V gene are SGHNT and YYREEE (reference sequence). The CDR3 loop spans 15 amino acids. V gave up 4 bases and J gave up 8 bases; unmatched junction bases: 9.